A single sample is the source of the 13 T cell receptor beta chains below, sequenced in a study of T cells in women clearing cervical HPV infection. The table came from immunoSEQ multiplex PCR; TCRdb's copy has only in-frame clones and leaves some out. Its table lists some 15,000 clones. Sequenced material: blood buffy coat. These receptors all stem from a woman between 18 and 70 years old with a cervical HPV16 infection that either progressed to CIN3+ or cleared (not recorded which).

Of note for this clone: The read halts 3 residues ahead of the CDR3 end, with the missing end drawn from the germline J gene. The V call is TRBV5-6, the J call TRBJ2-7, with D possibly TRBD1 on 5 matching bases. Germline assignment: CDR1 SGHDT and CDR2 YYEEEE. The V end lost 0 bases, the J end lost 2 bases, and 9 bases lay between the germline ends. The CDR3 sequence is 14 residues long. The CDR3 reads CASSLGLGAYEQYF. CDR3 DNA, as far as it was read: TGTGCCAGCAGCTTGGGGTTAGGGGCCTACGAG.

Concerning this clone itself: The read finishes 3 residues shy of the CDR3 end, and the germline J gene is used to complete it. The chain couples TRBV30 to TRBJ2-7, with 10 bases identical to TRBD1. J lost 0 bases, V lost 5 bases, and 1 base had no gene match. Germline V gene lookup returns CDR1 GTSNPN and CDR2 SVGIG (reference sequence). The CDR3 contains 13 residues. CDR3 region: CAWGQGVSYEQYF. The DNA read from the CDR3 is TGTGCCTGGGGACAGGGGGTCTCCTACGAG.

In the case of this clone: Sequencing ends 3 residues short of the CDR3 end; the germline J gene provides the rest. This chain connects TRBV30 to TRBJ1-2, with D perhaps matching TRBD1 (5 bases). This CDR3 region has 14 residues. Germline V gene data show CDR1 as GTSNPN and CDR2 as SVGIG (reference sequence). CDR3 sequence reads: CAWSVRTRTYDYTF. CDR3 bases read: TGTGCCTGGAGTGTAAGGACACGGACCTACGAC.

Comments on this clone: The read terminates 3 residues before the CDR3 end, so the remaining end is supplied by the germline J gene. The chain recombines TRBV18 with TRBJ1-1; TRBD1 matches at 9 bases. Per the germline V gene, CDR1 is KGHSH and CDR2 is LQKENI. The CDR3 covers 15 residues. The CDR3 DNA, read in part, is TGTGCCAGCTCACCAGGACAGGGGATGCTAGAGACA. This codes for CASSPGQGMLET. The entire CDR3 is CASSPGQGMLETAFF.

Concerning this clone: Mismatch with germline at one junction end may stem from a read error. The CDR3 end is not reached by the read, which stops 3 residues before it; the germline J gene fills it in. This chain connects TRBV7-3 to TRBJ2-7; TRBD1 agrees at 7 bases. This CDR3 is 14 amino acids long. Looked up from germline, CDR1 is SGHTA and CDR2 is FQGTGA. The part of the CDR3 DNA that was read is TGTGCCAGCAGCCTAACCGGGACAGCTACCGAG. It is translated as CASSLTGTATE. The whole CDR3 sequence is CASSLTGTATEQYF. The full variable domain, completed using reference TRBV7-3 and TRBJ2-7, is GAGVSQTPSNKVTEKGKYVELRCDPISGHTALYWYRQSLGQGPEFLIYFQGTGAADDSGLPNDRFFAVRPEGSVSTLKIQRTERGDSAVYLCASSLTGTATEQYFGPGTRLTVT.

Of note for this clone: The CDR3 extends 3 residues past the end of the read, so its final part is completed from the germline J gene. The chain employs TRBV6-1 and TRBJ1-4, with D maybe TRBD1 (6 bases). The CDR3 totals 14 residues. Germline V gene sequence: CDR1 MNHNS, CDR2 SASEGT. CDR3 sequence reads: CASSEVQGYSPLFF. The DNA read from the CDR3 is TGTGCCAGCAGTGAAGTACAGGGATATTCACCA.

As regards this clone: Read sequence stops 3 residues before the CDR3 end, and the germline J gene provides the missing end. V is TRBV11-2 and J is TRBJ1-1; no clear D. This CDR3 comprises 12 residues. Trimming stripped 3 bases from V and 1 base from J, with 3 bases between. Per germline, CDR1 SGHAT and CDR2 FQNNGV. The covered CDR3 bases are TGTGCCAGCAGCTTCTCGAACACTGAA. It specifies CASSFSNTE. The complete CDR3 reads CASSFSNTEAFF.

CDR3 sequence reads: CASSAPGLRQETQYF. The DNA read from the CDR3 is TGTGCCAGCAGCGCACCGGGACTCCGCCAAGAGACC. The genes are TRBV2 and TRBJ2-5; TRBD2 is a possible D gene (6 bases). The CDR3 end lies 3 residues beyond the end of the read and is filled in from the germline J gene. V was shortened by 6 bases and J by 1 base, with 15 bases between the two germline ends. The CDR3 spans 15 residues. Per germline, CDR1 SNHLY and CDR2 FYNNEI.

With respect to this clone: The read falls 3 residues short of the CDR3 end, and the missing part is taken from the germline J gene. The J gene is TRBJ1-4, the V gene TRBV10-3; D unresolved. The germline V and J ends were trimmed by 10 bases and 8 bases, with 14 bases remaining between them. CDR3 length: 12 amino acids. Germline-derived CDR1 and CDR2 are ENHRY and SYGVKD. The CDR3 loop reads CATALGPEKLFF. CDR3 DNA (partial): TGTGCCACCGCACTAGGACCCGAAAAA.

As for this clone: Sequencing ends 3 residues short of the CDR3 end; the germline J gene provides the rest. The rearrangement links TRBV12-3 or TRBV12-4 to TRBJ2-3; D is perhaps TRBD1 (5 bases). This CDR3 region has 15 residues. V lost 2 bases to trimming and J lost 3 bases, with 12 bases between them. CDR3 in amino acids: CASSLSQGWTDTQYF. Partial CDR3 DNA: TGTGCCAGCAGTTTATCCCAGGGATGGACAGATACG.

With respect to this clone: The read ends 3 residues early relative to the CDR3; the germline J gene fills the gap. V gene TRBV7-2 combines with J gene TRBJ1-3, with D maybe TRBD1 (6 bases). Germline lookup yields CDR1 SGHTA and CDR2 FQGNSA. The V and J ends lost 3 bases and 0 bases respectively, with 9 bases between them. The CDR3 runs 15 residues. CDR3 bases read: TGTGCCAGCAGCTTCCACAGGGTCTCTGGAAACACC. Translated, it gives CASSFHRVSGNT. The full CDR3 is CASSFHRVSGNTIYF.

Turning to this clone: The read finishes 3 residues shy of the CDR3 end, and the germline J gene is used to complete it. This rearrangement joins TRBV19 to TRBJ1-2; 7 bases are a match to TRBD1. Looked up from germline, CDR1 is LNHDA and CDR2 is SQIVND (reference sequence). The CDR3 is made up of 14 amino acids. The CDR3 loop reads CASSIPDRAGDYTF. The sequenced part of the CDR3 DNA is TGTGCCAGTAGTATCCCTGACAGGGCGGGCGAC.

Remarks on this clone: Read sequence stops 3 residues before the CDR3 end, and the germline J gene provides the missing end. The same CDR3 is also encoded by other DNA sequences in this sample. The chain joins TRBV7-2 to TRBJ1-3; 8 bases line up with TRBD1. The V segment lost 4 bases and the J segment 5 bases; nucleotides outside the gene matches: 4. The CDR3 loop spans 14 amino acids. The V gene's germline CDR1 is SGHTA and CDR2 FQGNSA. CDR3 loop: CASSYQGARNTIYF. The sequenced part of the CDR3 DNA is TGTGCCAGCAGCTACCAGGGGGCGAGAAACACC.